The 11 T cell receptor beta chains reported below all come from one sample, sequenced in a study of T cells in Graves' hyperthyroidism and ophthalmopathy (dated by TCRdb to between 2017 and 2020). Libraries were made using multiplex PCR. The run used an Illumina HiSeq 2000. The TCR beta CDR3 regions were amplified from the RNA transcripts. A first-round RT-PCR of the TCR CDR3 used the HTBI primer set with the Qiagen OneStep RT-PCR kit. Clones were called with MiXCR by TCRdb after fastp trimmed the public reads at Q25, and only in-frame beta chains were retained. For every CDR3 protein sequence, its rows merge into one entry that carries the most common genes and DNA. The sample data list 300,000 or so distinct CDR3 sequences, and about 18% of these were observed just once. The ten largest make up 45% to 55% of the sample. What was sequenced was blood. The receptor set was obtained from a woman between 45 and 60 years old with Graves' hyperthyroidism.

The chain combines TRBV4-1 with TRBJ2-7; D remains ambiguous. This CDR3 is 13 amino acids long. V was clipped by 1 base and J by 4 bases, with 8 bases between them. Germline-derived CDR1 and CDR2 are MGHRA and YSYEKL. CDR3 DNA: TGCGCCAGCAGCCAAGGTCTCGGTTACGAGCAGTACGTC. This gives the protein CASSQGLGYEQYV.

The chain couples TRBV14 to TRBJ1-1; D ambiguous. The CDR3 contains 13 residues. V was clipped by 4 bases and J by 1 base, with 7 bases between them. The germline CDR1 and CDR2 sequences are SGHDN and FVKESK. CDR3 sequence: CASSRLKNTEAFF. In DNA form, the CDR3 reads TGTGCCAGCAGCCGATTAAAGAACACTGAAGCTTTCTTT.

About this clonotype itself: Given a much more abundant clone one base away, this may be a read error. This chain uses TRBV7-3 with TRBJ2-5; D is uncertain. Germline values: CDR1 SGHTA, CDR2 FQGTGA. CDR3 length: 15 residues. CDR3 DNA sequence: TGTGCCAGCAGCTTGAGTGGGCGCCGTGAAGAGGCCCAGTACTTC. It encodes CASSLSGRREEAQYF.

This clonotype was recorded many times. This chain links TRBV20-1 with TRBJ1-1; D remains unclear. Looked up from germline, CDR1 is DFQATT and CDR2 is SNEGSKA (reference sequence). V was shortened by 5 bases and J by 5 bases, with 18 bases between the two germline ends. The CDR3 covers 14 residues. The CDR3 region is CSAGPSGRETEAFF. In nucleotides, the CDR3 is TGCAGTGCTGGTCCCTCCGGGAGGGAGACTGAAGCTTTCTTT.

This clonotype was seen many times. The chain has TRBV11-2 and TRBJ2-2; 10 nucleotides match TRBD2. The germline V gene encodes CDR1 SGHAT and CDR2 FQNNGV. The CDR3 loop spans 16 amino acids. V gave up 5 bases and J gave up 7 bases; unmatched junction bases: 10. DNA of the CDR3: TGTGCCAGCAGCGCAGGCCCTAGCGGGGGTCGCGGGGAGCTGTTTTTT. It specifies CASSAGPSGGRGELFF. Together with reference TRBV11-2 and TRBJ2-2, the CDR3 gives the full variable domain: EAGVAQSPRYKIIEKRQSVAFWCNPISGHATLYWYQQILGQGPKLLIQFQNNGVVDDSQLPKDRFSAERLKGVDSTLKIQPAKLEDSAVYLCASSAGPSGGRGELFFGEGSRLTVL.

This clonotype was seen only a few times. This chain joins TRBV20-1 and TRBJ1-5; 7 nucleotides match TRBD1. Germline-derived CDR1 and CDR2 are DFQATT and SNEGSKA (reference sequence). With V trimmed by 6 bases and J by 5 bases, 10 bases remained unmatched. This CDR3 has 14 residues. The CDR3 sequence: CSAITGTVDQPQHF. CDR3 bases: TGCAGTGCCATAACAGGGACAGTAGATCAGCCCCAGCATTTT.

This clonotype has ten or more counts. CDR3: CATFVEGDSNQPQHF. The CDR3 bases are TGTGCGACCTTTGTGGAGGGGGATAGCAATCAGCCCCAGCATTTT. This chain joins TRBV28 and TRBJ1-5; D may be TRBD1 (6 bases). The CDR3 has 15 residues. Germline-derived CDR1 and CDR2 are MDHEN and SYDVKM.

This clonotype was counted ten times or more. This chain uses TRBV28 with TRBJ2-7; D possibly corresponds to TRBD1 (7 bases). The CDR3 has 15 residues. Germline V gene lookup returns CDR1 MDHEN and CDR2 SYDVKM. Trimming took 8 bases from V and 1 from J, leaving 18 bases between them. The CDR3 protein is CASSPWGDSSYEQYF. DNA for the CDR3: TGTGCCAGCTCCCCTTGGGGGGACAGTTCCTACGAGCAGTACTTC.

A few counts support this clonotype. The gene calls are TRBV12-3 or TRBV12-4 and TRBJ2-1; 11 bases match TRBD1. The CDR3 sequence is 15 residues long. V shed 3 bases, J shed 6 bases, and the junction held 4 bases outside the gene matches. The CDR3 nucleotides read TGTGCCAGCAGTTTCGGGACAGGGGGAATCAATGAGCAGTTCTTC. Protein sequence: CASSFGTGGINEQFF.

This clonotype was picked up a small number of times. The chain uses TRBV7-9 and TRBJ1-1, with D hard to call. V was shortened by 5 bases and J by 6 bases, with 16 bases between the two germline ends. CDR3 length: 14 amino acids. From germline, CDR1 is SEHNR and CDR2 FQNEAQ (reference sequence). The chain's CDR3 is CASSPILGFAEAFF. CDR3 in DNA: TGTGCCAGCAGCCCTATATTGGGGTTCGCTGAAGCTTTCTTT. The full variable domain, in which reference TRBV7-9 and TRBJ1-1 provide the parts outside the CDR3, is DTGVSQNPRHKITKRGQNVTFRCDPISEHNRLYWYRQTLGQGPEFLTYFQNEAQLEKSRLLSDRFSAERPKGSFSTLEIQRTEQGDSAMYLCASSPILGFAEAFFGQGTRLTVV.

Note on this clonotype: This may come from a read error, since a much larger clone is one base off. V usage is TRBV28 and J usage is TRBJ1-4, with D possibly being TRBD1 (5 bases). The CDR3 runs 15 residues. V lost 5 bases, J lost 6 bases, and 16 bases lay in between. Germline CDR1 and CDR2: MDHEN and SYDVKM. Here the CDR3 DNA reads TGTGCCAGCAGTCCCCCCTCTGTACAGGATGAAAAACTGTTTTTT. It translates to CASSPPSVQDEKLFF.